This T cell receptor beta chain originates from a study of cytotoxic CD8 clonotypes in ibrutinib-treated CLL. Notes on the study in general: Exceeding age-matched healthy donors, baseline clonality also tracked the counts of circulating CD8+ T cells.

With respect to this clone: Its antigen is not identified. The junction does not match germline at one end; this may be a read error.

Per germline, CDR1 SGHDT and CDR2 YYEEEE. The CDR3 is 15 residues long. Sequenced by immunoSEQ multiplex PCR; TCRdb stores in-frame clones only, minus some. Among tens of thousands of clones listed, about 54% were seen once. The chain has TRBV5-6 and TRBJ2-7, with 7 bases identical to TRBD1. The sample consisted of PBMCs, taken at disease progression, from a patient treated with ibrutinib. The receptor's source is a human donor with chronic lymphocytic leukemia. The DNA for the CDR3 is TGTGCCAGCACCTTGACCGGGACAGTTTTCTACGAGCAGTACTTC. Its protein product is CASTLTGTVFYEQYF.